This T cell receptor beta chain was sequenced for a study of blood T cell repertoires in COVID-19. Study overall: Samples came from the United States, Italy and Spain, spanning acute and convalescent COVID-19. PBMCs, B-cell-depleted T cells, or T cells were the source of the cDNA or gDNA that made up the material.

The protocol was immunoSEQ multiplex PCR, while the TCRdb copy is restricted to in-frame clones and leaves out a portion. The table lists just under 350,000 clones, 88% of them singletons. V shed 5 bases, J shed 5 bases, and the junction held 4 bases outside the gene matches. This CDR3 has 14 amino acids. In germline, CDR1 is MNHEY, CDR2 SMNVEV (reference sequence). Sequencing used peripheral blood. The clonotype comes from a woman in her sixties or seventies with COVID-19, enrolled during active disease. The J gene is TRBJ1-5, the V gene TRBV27; 9 bases match TRBD1. The CDR3 sequence: CASSPGTGHQPQHF. In nucleotides, the CDR3 is TGTGCCAGCAGTCCCGGGACAGGGCATCAGCCCCAGCATTTT.